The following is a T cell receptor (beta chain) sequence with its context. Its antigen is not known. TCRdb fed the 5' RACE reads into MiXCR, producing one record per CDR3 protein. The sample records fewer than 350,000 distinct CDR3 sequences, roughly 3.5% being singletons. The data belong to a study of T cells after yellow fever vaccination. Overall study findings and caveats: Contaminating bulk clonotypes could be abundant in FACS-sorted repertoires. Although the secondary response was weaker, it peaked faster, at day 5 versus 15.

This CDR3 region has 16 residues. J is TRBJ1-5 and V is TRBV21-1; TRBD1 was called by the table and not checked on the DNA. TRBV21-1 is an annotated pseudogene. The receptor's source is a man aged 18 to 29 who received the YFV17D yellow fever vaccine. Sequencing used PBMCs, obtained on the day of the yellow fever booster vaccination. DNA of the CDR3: TGTGCCAGCAGCAAAGCGCTTTGGACAGGGGATCAGCCCCAGCATTTT. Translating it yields CASSKALWTGDQPQHF.